The 9 T cell receptor beta chains below come from one sample, sequenced in a study of PD-L1 blockade in urothelial cancer. Assay: immunoSEQ multiplex PCR; the TCRdb copy retains only in-frame clones and omits some. The data contain around 70,000 clones, 75% to 90% of them seen just once; the ten biggest clones take up approximately 4.5%. Time point given: pretreatment peripheral blood. Sequenced here: PBMCs, sampled around atezolizumab (anti-PD-L1) treatment. All receptors come from a man between 65 and 80 years old with urothelial cancer.

The chain links TRBV9 to TRBJ2-7; TRBD2 is a possible D gene (7 bases). V lost 0 bases and J 3 bases, leaving 10 bases between the germline ends. The CDR3 length is 14 residues. Germline lookup yields CDR1 SGDLS and CDR2 YYNGEE. CDR3 nucleotide sequence: TGTGCCAGCAGCGTAGGGGGGGGCGGCTACGAGCAGTACTTC. Translated, it gives CASSVGGGGYEQYF. The whole variable domain, filled in from reference TRBV9 and TRBJ2-7, reads DSGVTQTPKHLITATGQRVTLRCSPRSGDLSVYWYQQSLDQGLQFLIQYYNGEERAKGNILERFSAQQFPDLHSELNLSSLELGDSALYFCASSVGGGGYEQYFGPGTRLTVT.

The V and J genes are TRBV5-1 and TRBJ2-2; 7 bases are shared with TRBD1. The V gene's germline CDR1 is SGHRS and CDR2 YFSETQ. The V and J ends lost 5 bases and 3 bases, in that order; junction bases with no gene match: 7. The CDR3 extends over 15 amino acids. The CDR3 coding sequence is TGCGCCAGCAGACGACAGGGATTGGACACCGGGGAGCTGTTTTTT. Translated: CASRRQGLDTGELFF. The full variable domain, its missing parts supplied by reference TRBV5-1 and TRBJ2-2, is KAGVTQTPRYLIKTRGQQVTLSCSPISGHRSVSWYQQTPGQGLQFLFEYFSETQRNKGNFPGRFSGRQFSNSRSEMNVSTLELGDSALYLCASRRQGLDTGELFFGEGSRLTVL.

The rearrangement joins TRBV19 to TRBJ2-7; 11 bases map to TRBD2. The V gene's germline CDR1 is LNHDA and CDR2 SQIVND (reference sequence). V lost 6 bases, J lost 3 bases, and 13 bases stayed unmatched. The CDR3 is 17 residues long. As DNA, the CDR3 is TGTGCCAGTAGCCTGGTGGCTAGCGGGAGGCCGTTCTACGAGCAGTACTTC. Its translation: CASSLVASGRPFYEQYF.

The V and J genes are TRBV7-6 and TRBJ1-1, with TRBD1 as a possible D gene (5 bases). Germline CDR1 reads SGHVS; CDR2 reads FNYEAQ. There are 13 residues in the CDR3. Trimming removed 5 bases from V and 4 bases from J, with 11 bases in between. The CDR3 DNA reads as TGTGCCAGCAGCGCAACCGGGGGCACTGAAGCTTTCTTT. Translating it yields CASSATGGTEAFF.

This chain joins TRBV19 and TRBJ1-2, with D hard to call. Germline CDR1 LNHDA, CDR2 SQIVND (reference sequence). Deletions cut 1 base from V and 6 bases from J, with 12 bases between. CDR3 length: 14 residues. Here the CDR3 reads CASSIGPAADGYTF. CDR3 DNA sequence: TGTGCCAGTAGTATAGGCCCAGCGGCGGATGGCTACACCTTC. Using reference TRBV19 and TRBJ1-2 for the parts outside the CDR3, the full variable domain is DGGITQSPKYLFRKEGQNVTLSCEQNLNHDAMYWYRQDPGQGLRLIYYSQIVNDFQKGDIAEGYSVSREKKESFPLTVTSAQKNPTAFYLCASSIGPAADGYTFGSGTRLTVV.

This chain joins TRBV7-2 and TRBJ2-7; tentative D call: TRBD1 (7 bases). Between the trimmed V and J ends, which lost 1 base and 4 bases, there was a span of 17 bases. The CDR3 spans 16 residues. Germline V gene lookup returns CDR1 SGHTA and CDR2 FQGNSA. For the CDR3, the DNA is TGTGCCAGCAGCTTAGATGGGGGCAGGGGGGCTTACGAGCAGTACTTC. Encoded protein: CASSLDGGRGAYEQYF.

V is TRBV19 and J is TRBJ2-2; perhaps TRBD1 as D (6 bases). V was shortened by 6 bases and J by 1 base, with 9 bases between the two germline ends. Germline CDR1 and CDR2: LNHDA and SQIVND (reference sequence). This CDR3 contains 14 residues. CDR3 in amino acids: CASSTGLNTGELFF. Here the CDR3 DNA reads TGTGCCAGTAGCACAGGGTTGAACACCGGGGAGCTGTTTTTT. Complete variable domain (other parts from reference TRBV19 and TRBJ2-2): DGGITQSPKYLFRKEGQNVTLSCEQNLNHDAMYWYRQDPGQGLRLIYYSQIVNDFQKGDIAEGYSVSREKKESFPLTVTSAQKNPTAFYLCASSTGLNTGELFFGEGSRLTVL.

This chain uses TRBV7-9 with TRBJ2-5, with 7 bases identical to TRBD1. Germline CDR1 reads SEHNR; CDR2 reads FQNEAQ (reference sequence). Trimming removed 5 bases from V and 0 bases from J; junction bases left unmatched: 6. The CDR3 consists of 15 residues. CDR3: CASSIWTGDQETQYF. DNA for the CDR3: TGTGCCAGCAGCATTTGGACAGGCGACCAAGAGACCCAGTACTTC.

J is TRBJ1-5 and V is TRBV6-1; TRBD1 agrees at 7 bases. The CDR3 is made up of 17 amino acids. Germline CDR1 and CDR2: MNHNS and SASEGT. J gave up 7 bases and V 2 bases, and 14 bases lay outside the gene matches. In DNA form, the CDR3 reads TGTGCCAGCAGTGAAAAGGGGGCAGGGGTTTCGATACAGCCCCAGCATTTT. Translated, it gives CASSEKGAGVSIQPQHF.